This T cell receptor (beta chain) came from a study of T cell responses to AZD1222 COVID-19 vaccine. Trimming shortened V by 5 bases and J by 3 bases, and 16 bases separated the two germline ends. The CDR3 is 15 amino acids. Germline V gene data show CDR1 as MGHRA and CDR2 as YSYEKL. About this clone: Its target is not known.

Study outcomes and limitations: The donor group comprised mostly white British people and more females; the analysis possibly underestimated clonal diversity. Baseline testing showed seropositivity in only six AZD1222 recipients.

Some clones are missing from TCRdb's copy, which holds only in-frame ones; the method was immunoSEQ multiplex PCR. The table lists 85,000 to 90,000 clones, around 90% of them singletons. This TCR came from an adult in good health. The starting material was peripheral blood, obtained on day 0 of AZD1222 vaccination. The genes are TRBV4-1 and TRBJ1-2; D is unresolved. The CDR3 loop reads CASSIRTAVDYGYTF. The CDR3 region has the DNA TGCGCCAGCAGCATACGGACCGCCGTGGACTATGGCTACACCTTC.